This T cell receptor beta chain was recorded in a study of OX40 agonist ivuxolimab in advanced cancers. With respect to the entire study: The costimulatory receptor OX40 (CD134) was targeted by ivuxolimab, a fully human IgG2 agonistic monoclonal antibody. The paper reports the monotherapy dose-escalation portion (N of about 50 patients) of the phase I ivuxolimab trial. Of the roughly 54 dose-escalation patients, hepatocellular carcinoma was present in around 19, melanoma in some 15, renal cell carcinoma in 9 and head and neck cancer in 9. A male proportion of about 79% and a mean age of approximately 62 years, ranging from roughly 23 to 85, were recorded for the dose-escalation cohort. The point of sequencing TCRbeta in the periphery was to test whether ivuxolimab changed TCR sequence diversity and drove clonal T-cell expansion. Prior anti-PD-1, anti-PD-L1 or anti-CTLA-4 therapy was permitted, and about two fifths of dose-escalation patients had received checkpoint inhibitors. Partial responses occurred in three dose-escalation patients, of whom one had hepatocellular carcinoma and two had cutaneous melanoma. Intravenous ivuxolimab was administered to patients every 2 weeks at six dose levels: 0.01, 0.1, 0.3, 1.5, 3 and 10 mg/kg. What the authors observed across the whole study: Low levels of normalized T-cell clonal expansion were also seen in some patients who did not respond. In partial responders in the 0.1-3.0 mg/kg groups, normalized peripheral clonal expansion was found to be among the lowest, especially among CD8+ T cells. After ivuxolimab, CD8+ T cells had more expanded clones than CD4+ T cells on average. Antigen specificity was not determined for the clonally expanded peripheral T cells. At doses of 0.1 to 3.0 mg/kg, clonal expansion of both CD4+ and CD8+ T cells in blood was seen between baseline and week 6.

The germline V gene specifies SGHVS as CDR1 and FNYEAQ as CDR2. Cut back by 0 bases and 5 bases, the V and J ends lie 10 bases apart. The CDR3, cysteine through phenylalanine, is 15 amino acids long. The DNA shown is the 45-base CDR3, in frame from base 1. The trial excluded patients who had a history of autoimmune disease or who were on systemic immunosuppression. Peripheral blood for TCR sequencing was drawn from every dose cohort at baseline, at cycle 4 day 1 and at cycle 7 day 1. The samples were taken from a phase I, first-in-human, multicenter, open-label dose-escalation trial of ivuxolimab. Adults with locally advanced or metastatic melanoma, renal cell carcinoma, hepatocellular carcinoma or head and neck squamous cell carcinoma were enrolled in the trial. Before TCR sequencing, CD4+ T cells and CD8+ T cells were sorted from peripheral blood as separate populations. Genomic DNA was isolated from the sorted cells so that the TCRbeta CDR3 region could be sequenced. TCRbeta CDR3 regions were sequenced using the immunoSEQ Assay. In TCRdb, the immuneACCESS table is reduced to in-frame sequences with V and J assigned. These tables do not hold every clone; where another copy was compared, an unresolved V gene accounts for under half, and the others remain unexplained. Present in this sample are 70,000 or so clones, around 89% of which were seen just once. Jointly, the top ten make up about 10% of the sample.

Regarding this clone: Its antigen has not been determined. Nothing much larger sits one base from this clone, and base qualities are not available.

Material: CD4+ or CD8+ T cells sorted from blood, obtained in a trial of the OX40 agonist ivuxolimab. The TCR comes from an adult with an advanced solid tumor such as melanoma, head and neck, liver or kidney cancer. The chain is assembled from TRBV7-6 and TRBJ2-2; 5 matching bases give a weak D call of TRBD2. The DNA sequence is given as TGTGCCAGCAGCTTAGCGGGAGAGGGTACCGGGGAGCTGTTTTTT. This yields the protein CASSLAGEGTGELFF.